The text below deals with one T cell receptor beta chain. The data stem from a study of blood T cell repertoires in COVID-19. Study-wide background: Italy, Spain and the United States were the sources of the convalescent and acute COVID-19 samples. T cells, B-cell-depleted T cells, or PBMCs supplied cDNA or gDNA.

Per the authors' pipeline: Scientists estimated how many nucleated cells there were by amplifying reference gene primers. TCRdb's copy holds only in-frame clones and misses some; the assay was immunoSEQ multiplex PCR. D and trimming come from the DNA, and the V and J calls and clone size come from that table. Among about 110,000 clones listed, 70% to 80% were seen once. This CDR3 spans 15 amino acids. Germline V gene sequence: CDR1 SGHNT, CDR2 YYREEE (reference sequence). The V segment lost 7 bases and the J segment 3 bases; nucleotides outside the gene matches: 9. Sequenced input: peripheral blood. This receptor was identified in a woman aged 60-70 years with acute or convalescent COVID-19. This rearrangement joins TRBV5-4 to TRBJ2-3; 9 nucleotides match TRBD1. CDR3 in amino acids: CASSPRDRETDTQYF. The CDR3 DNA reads TGTGCCAGCTCGCCCCGGGACAGGGAAACAGATACGCAGTATTTT.